This TCR beta chain was recovered during a study of monozygotic twins with cystic fibrosis. The overall study: Approximately 3 micrograms of fragmented DNA underwent roughly 15 PCR cycles for library preparation. Overall study results and limits: No link emerged between shared CDR3 counts and age, concordance or severity. Clonality was generally low (median roughly 0.01), higher in the most severe patients.

The CDR3 runs to 15 residues. Germline CDR1 is MNHNY and CDR2 is SVGAGI (reference sequence). Trimming stripped 6 bases from V and 1 base from J, with 15 bases between. In this sample, this clone turned up once. Its antigen remains unidentified. TCRdb keeps only in-frame clones here, not all; method: immunoSEQ multiplex PCR. The sample shows fewer than 15,000 clones, about 98% of them seen only once. The clonotype comes from a girl aged 2 to 9 with cystic fibrosis. The J gene is TRBJ1-1, the V gene TRBV6-6, with a tentative D call TRBD1 (5 bases). The sample was blood. CDR3 in amino acids: CASSGRLTANTEAFF. The DNA of the CDR3 is TGTGCCAGCAGCGGTCGACTGACAGCGAACACTGAAGCTTTCTTT.